This T cell receptor (beta chain) was captured by sequencing in a study of T cell changes during pregnancy in multiple sclerosis. The method was immunoSEQ multiplex PCR; TCRdb's version includes in-frame clones alone and lacks a portion of them. The table shows about 97,000 clones, with 80% to 95% occurring only once. Germline assignment: CDR1 SGHDT and CDR2 YYEEEE. The CDR3 length is 13 residues. V gave up 5 bases and J gave up 4 bases; unmatched junction bases: 3. Sequenced here: peripheral blood, sampled in the second trimester of pregnancy. This sequence joins TRBV5-6 and TRBJ2-3; 8 nucleotides match TRBD1. This clonotype was sampled from a female donor with multiple sclerosis, enrolled in a pregnancy study. The CDR3 region is CASRQQGADTQYF. The CDR3 DNA is TGTGCCAGCAGACAACAGGGGGCAGATACGCAGTATTTT.